This T cell receptor (beta chain) was captured by sequencing in a study of cytomegalovirus exposure and HLA in healthy donors. Trimming took 5 bases from V and 6 from J, leaving 14 bases between them. The CDR3 covers 13 residues. Germline values: CDR1 PRHDT, CDR2 FYEKMQ (reference sequence). General study findings and limits: Later analysis associated a missense DCLRE1C variant with TCR beta V- and J-gene trimming. The study assumed roughly uniform donor sequencing depth for presence/absence analyses.

Turning to this clone: Its antigen is unidentified.

The PCR was carried out with 60 Vbeta primers and 13 Jbeta primers. Some clones are missing from TCRdb's copy, which holds only in-frame ones; the method was immunoSEQ multiplex PCR. The table has about 180,000 clones, around 80% seen once. Sequenced sample: PBMCs. The clonotype comes from a man aged 40-49 years in good health and CMV-seronegative. The rearrangement links TRBV13 to TRBJ2-7; no reliable D call. The CDR3 spells CASSPQLSGEQYF. DNA for the CDR3: TGTGCCAGCAGCCCCCAGCTTTCGGGCGAGCAGTACTTC.